These T cell receptor beta chains were read from a single sample in a study of neurological immune-mediated disorders. Each CDR3 protein gets one entry after TCRdb re-called the 5' RACE reads with MiXCR. The data hold 50,000 to 65,000 distinct CDR3 sequences, with about 3.5% observed a single time. What was sequenced was PBMCs. Receptor source: a man under 40 with multiple sclerosis. The CDR3 runs from the conserved cysteine through the conserved F or W.

V gene | CDR3 protein
TRBV25-1 | CASSDRGTAFF
TRBV11-2 | CASSFRDRVTDTQYF
TRBV28 | CASSLSGEETQYF
TRBV12-3/TRBV12-4 | CASSGGAEQYF
TRBV12-3/TRBV12-4 | CASRGQGITNTEAFF
TRBV19 | CASSEGGTGADTQYF
TRBV12-3/TRBV12-4 | CASTYGTENYEQYF
TRBV20-1 | CSASLAGAYNEQFF
TRBV5-5 | CASSLGPPNEQFF
TRBV5-1 | CASSSNDREGRYF
TRBV20-1 | CSARDGLAGGAGELFF
TRBV6-6 | CASSRTGMSADTQYF
TRBV6-5 | CASKERNTGELFF
TRBV19 | CASRGWSGTPNTGELFF
TRBV6-5 | CASSYGGSPEQYF
TRBV6-2/TRBV6-3 | CASSRPQGAPEAFF
TRBV5-1 | CASSSLAGGTDTQYF
TRBV11-2 | CASSRLTGQHSTGELFF
TRBV6-5 | CASSSLPAGEDNEQFF
TRBV7-2 | CASSLGTTLQETQYF
TRBV5-1 | CASSLSGDRVNTEAFF
TRBV5-1 | CASRKGSREKLFF
TRBV11-2 | CASSLLVSGRTDYTF
TRBV20-1 | CSARDKLGQPQNF
TRBV5-1 | CASSLGLADNEQFF
TRBV20-1 | CSAASQGSSYGYTF
TRBV20-1 | CSARVYRTSRETQYF
TRBV7-2 | CASRMTPQSGIEQYF
TRBV2 | CASIPDRVSNQPQHF
TRBV7-2 | CASSKGQSHNEQFF
TRBV20-1 | CSAVEQGVF
TRBV5-6 | CASSLGGAPGFYGYTF
TRBV7-6 | CASSYGSTDTQYF